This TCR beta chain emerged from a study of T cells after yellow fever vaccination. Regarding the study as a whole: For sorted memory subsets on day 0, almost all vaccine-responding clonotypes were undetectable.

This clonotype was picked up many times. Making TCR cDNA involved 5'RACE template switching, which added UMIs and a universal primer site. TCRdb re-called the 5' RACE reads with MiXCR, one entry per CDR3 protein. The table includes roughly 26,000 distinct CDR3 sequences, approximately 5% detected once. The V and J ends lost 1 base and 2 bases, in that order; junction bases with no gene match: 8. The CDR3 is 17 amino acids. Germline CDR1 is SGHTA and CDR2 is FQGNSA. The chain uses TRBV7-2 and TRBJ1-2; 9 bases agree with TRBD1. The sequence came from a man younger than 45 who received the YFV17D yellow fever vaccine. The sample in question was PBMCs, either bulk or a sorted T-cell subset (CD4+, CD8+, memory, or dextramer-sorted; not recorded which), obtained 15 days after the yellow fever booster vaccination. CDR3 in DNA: TGTGCCAGCAGCTTAGTCGGCGGGACAGGGCCGAACTATGGCTACACCTTC. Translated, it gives CASSLVGGTGPNYGYTF.